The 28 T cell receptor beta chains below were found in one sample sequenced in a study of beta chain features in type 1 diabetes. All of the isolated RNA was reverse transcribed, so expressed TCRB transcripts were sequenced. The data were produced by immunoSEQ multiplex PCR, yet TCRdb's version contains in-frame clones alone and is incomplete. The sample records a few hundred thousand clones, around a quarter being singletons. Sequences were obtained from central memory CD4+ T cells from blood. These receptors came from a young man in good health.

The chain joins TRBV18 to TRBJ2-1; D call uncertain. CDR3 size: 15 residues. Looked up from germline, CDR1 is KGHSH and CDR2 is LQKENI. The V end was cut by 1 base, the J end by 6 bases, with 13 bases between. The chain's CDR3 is CASSPRQLLTNEQFF. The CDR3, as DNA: TGTGCCAGCTCACCACGGCAGCTACTAACCAATGAGCAGTTCTTC.

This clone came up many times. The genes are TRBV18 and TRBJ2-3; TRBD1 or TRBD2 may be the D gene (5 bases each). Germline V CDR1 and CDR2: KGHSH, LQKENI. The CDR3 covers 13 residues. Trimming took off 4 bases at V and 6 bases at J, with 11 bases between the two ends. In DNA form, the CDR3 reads TGTGCCAGCTCACAAAACTGGGGGGATACGCAGTATTTT. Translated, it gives CASSQNWGDTQYF.

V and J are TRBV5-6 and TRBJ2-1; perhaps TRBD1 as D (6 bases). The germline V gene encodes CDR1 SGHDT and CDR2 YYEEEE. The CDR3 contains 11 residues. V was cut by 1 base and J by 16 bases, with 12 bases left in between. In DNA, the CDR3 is TGTGCCAGCAGCTTGATGGGGGCGCGTTTCTTC. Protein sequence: CASSLMGARFF.

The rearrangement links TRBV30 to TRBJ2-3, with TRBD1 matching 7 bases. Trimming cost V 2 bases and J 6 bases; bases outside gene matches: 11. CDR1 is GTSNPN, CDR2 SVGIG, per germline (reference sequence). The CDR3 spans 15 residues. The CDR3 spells CAWSRDSRSFDTQYF. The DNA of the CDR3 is TGTGCCTGGAGTCGGGACAGCCGGTCTTTCGATACGCAGTATTTT.

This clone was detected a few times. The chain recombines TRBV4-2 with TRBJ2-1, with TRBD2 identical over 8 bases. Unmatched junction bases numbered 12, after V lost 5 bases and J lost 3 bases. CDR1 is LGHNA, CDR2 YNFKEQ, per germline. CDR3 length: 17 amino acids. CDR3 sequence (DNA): TGTGCCAGCAGCTTGGACCCTAGCGGGTCCTACTACAATGAGCAGTTCTTC. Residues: CASSLDPSGSYYNEQFF.

The CDR3 loop reads CASRGYGRGYEQYF. The CDR3 region has the DNA TGTGCCAGCAGGGGATACGGTAGGGGCTACGAGCAGTACTTC. The rearrangement links TRBV6-5 to TRBJ2-7; TRBD1 is a possible D gene (5 bases). The CDR3 consists of 14 residues. Trimming left V 6 bases short and J 3 bases short, with 15 bases between. From germline, CDR1 is MNHEY and CDR2 SVGAGI.

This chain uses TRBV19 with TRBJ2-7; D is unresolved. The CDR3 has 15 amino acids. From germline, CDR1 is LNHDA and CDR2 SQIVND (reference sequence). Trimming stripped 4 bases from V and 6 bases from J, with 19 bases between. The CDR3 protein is CASSTFRTTPGEQYF. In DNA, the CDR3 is TGTGCCAGTAGTACCTTCAGGACCACCCCAGGCGAGCAGTACTTC.

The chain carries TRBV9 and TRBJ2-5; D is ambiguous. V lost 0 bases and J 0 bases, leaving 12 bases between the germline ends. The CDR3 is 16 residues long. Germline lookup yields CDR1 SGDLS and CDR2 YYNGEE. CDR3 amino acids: CASSVAVGSDQETQYF. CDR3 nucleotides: TGTGCCAGCAGCGTAGCGGTAGGGTCAGACCAAGAGACCCAGTACTTC.

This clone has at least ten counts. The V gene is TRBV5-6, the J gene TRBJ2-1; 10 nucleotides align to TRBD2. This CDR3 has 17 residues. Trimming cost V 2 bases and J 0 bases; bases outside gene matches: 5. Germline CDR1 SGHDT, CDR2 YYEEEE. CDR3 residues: CASSLLAGMSSYNEQFF. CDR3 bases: TGTGCCAGCAGCTTACTAGCGGGGATGAGCTCCTACAATGAGCAGTTCTTC.

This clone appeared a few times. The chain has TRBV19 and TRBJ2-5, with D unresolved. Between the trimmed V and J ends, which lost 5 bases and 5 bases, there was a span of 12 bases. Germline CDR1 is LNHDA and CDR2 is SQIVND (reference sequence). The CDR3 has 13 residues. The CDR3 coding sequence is TGTGCCAGTAGTCAAGATGTGTCGGAGACCCAGTACTTC. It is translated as CASSQDVSETQYF. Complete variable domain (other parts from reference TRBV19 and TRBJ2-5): DGGITQSPKYLFRKEGQNVTLSCEQNLNHDAMYWYRQDPGQGLRLIYYSQIVNDFQKGDIAEGYSVSREKKESFPLTVTSAQKNPTAFYLCASSQDVSETQYFGPGTRLLVL.

CDR3 coding DNA: TGTGCCAGCAGCTTAACAGGGGCTAGCACAGATACGCAGTATTTT. This sequence encodes CASSLTGASTDTQYF. The gene calls are TRBV11-2 and TRBJ2-3; 7 bases fit TRBD1. The length of the CDR3 is 15 residues. Trimming took 2 bases from V and 0 from J; bases not matched to a gene: 2. Germline V gene data show CDR1 as SGHAT and CDR2 as FQNNGV.

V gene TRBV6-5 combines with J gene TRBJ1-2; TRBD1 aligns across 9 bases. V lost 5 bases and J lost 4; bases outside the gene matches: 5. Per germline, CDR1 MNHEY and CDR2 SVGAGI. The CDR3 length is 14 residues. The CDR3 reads CASSMDRGAYGYTF. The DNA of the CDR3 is TGTGCCAGCAGTATGGACAGGGGTGCCTATGGCTACACCTTC.

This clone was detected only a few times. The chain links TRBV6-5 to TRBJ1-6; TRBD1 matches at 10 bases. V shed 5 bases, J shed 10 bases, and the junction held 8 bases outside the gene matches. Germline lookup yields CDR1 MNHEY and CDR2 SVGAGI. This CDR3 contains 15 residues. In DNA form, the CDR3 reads TGTGCCAGCAGTAAAGGGACAGGGGTCGAATCACCCCTCCACTTT. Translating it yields CASSKGTGVESPLHF.

The CDR3 nucleotides are TGTGCCACCAGCAGCGGGGCAGAAGGGGAGACCCAGTACTTC. This codes for CATSSGAEGETQYF. The J gene is TRBJ2-5, the V gene TRBV15; D possibly uses TRBD1 or TRBD2 (5 bases each). Germline CDR1 reads LNHNV; CDR2 reads YYDKDF (reference sequence). Deletions cut 3 bases from V and 5 bases from J, with 13 bases between. The CDR3 is 14 amino acids.

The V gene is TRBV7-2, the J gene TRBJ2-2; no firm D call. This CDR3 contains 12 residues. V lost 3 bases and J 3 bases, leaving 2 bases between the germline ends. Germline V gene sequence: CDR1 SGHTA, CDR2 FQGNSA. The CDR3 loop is CASSFHTGELFF. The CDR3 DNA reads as TGTGCCAGCAGCTTTCACACCGGGGAGCTGTTTTTT.

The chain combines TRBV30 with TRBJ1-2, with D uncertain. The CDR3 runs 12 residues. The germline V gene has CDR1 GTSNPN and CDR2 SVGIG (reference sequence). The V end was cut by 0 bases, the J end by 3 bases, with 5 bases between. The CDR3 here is CAWSVSYYGYTF. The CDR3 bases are TGTGCCTGGAGTGTTTCCTACTATGGCTACACCTTC.

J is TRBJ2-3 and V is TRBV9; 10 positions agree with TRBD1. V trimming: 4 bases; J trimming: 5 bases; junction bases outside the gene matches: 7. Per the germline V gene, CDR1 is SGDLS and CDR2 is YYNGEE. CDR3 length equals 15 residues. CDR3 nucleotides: TGTGCCAGCAGCCCCACGGGACAGGGGAGAGATACGCAGTATTTT. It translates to CASSPTGQGRDTQYF.

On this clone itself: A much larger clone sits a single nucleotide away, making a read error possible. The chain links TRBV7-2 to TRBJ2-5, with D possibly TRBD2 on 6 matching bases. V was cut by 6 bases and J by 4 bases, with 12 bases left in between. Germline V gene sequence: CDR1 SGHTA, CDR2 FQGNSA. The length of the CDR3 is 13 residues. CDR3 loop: CASRRGTGETQYF. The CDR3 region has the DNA TGTGCCAGCAGGCGCGGGACTGGAGAGACCCAGTACTTC.

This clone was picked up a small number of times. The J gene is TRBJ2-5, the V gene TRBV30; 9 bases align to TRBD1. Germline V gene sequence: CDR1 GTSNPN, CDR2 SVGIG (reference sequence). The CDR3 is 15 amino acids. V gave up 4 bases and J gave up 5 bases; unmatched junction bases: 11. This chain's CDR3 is CAWTIAGTGPETQYF. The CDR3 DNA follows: TGTGCCTGGACAATTGCCGGGACAGGGCCGGAGACCCAGTACTTC. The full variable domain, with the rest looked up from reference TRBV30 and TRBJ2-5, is SQTIHQWPATLVQPVGSPLSLECTVEGTSNPNLYWYRQAAGRGLQLLFYSVGIGQISSEVPQNLSASRPQDRQFILSSKKLLLSDSGFYLCAWTIAGTGPETQYFGPGTRLLVL.

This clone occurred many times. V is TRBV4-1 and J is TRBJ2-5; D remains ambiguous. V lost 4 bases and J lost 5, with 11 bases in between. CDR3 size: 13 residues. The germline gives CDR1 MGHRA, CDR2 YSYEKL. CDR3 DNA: TGCGCCAGCAGCCCGGTGGAAGGGGAGACCCAGTACTTC. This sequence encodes CASSPVEGETQYF.

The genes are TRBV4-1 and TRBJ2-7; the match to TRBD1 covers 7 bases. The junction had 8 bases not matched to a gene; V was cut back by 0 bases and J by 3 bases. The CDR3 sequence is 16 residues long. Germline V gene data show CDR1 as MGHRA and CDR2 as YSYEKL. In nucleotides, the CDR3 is TGCGCCAGCAGCCAAGACCTAACAGGGGCCGGCTACGAGCAGTACTTC. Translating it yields CASSQDLTGAGYEQYF.

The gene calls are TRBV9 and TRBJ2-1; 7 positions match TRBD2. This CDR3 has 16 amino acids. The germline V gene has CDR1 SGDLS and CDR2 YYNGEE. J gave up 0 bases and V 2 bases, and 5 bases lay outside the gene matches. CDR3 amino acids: CASSVLADSSYNEQFF. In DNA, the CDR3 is TGTGCCAGCAGCGTCCTAGCGGATAGCTCCTACAATGAGCAGTTCTTC.

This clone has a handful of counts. CDR3: CASSPGQISYEQYF. In nucleotides, the CDR3 is TGTGCCAGCAGCCCGGGACAGATTTCCTACGAGCAGTACTTC. The V and J genes are TRBV7-2 and TRBJ2-7, with 7 bases matching TRBD1. This CDR3 is 14 amino acids long. Germline V CDR1 and CDR2: SGHTA, FQGNSA. V lost 5 bases and J lost 1; bases outside the gene matches: 5.

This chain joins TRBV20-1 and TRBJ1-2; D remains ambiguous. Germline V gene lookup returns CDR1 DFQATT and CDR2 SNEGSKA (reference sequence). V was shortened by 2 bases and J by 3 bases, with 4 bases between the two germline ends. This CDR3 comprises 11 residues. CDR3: CSARSHYGYTF. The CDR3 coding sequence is TGCAGTGCTAGATCCCACTATGGCTACACCTTC.

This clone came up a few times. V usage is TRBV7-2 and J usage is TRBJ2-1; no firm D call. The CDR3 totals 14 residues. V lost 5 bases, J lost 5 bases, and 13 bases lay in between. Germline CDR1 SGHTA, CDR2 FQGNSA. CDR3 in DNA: TGTGCCAGCAGCCGCAAGGATCGGCACAATGAGCAGTTCTTC. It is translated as CASSRKDRHNEQFF.

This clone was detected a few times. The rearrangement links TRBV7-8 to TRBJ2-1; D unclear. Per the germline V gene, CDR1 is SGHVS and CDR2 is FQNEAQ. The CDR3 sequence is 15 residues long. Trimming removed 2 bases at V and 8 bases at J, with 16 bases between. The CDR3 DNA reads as TGTGCCAGCAGCTTAACTGGATTCGAAGGCCATGAGCAGTTCTTC. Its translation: CASSLTGFEGHEQFF. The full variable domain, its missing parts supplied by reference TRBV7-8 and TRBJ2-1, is GAGVSQSPRYKVAKRGQDVALRCDPISGHVSLFWYQQALGQGPEFLTYFQNEAQLDKSGLPSDRFFAERPEGSVSTLKIQRTQQEDSAVYLCASSLTGFEGHEQFFGPGTRLTVL.

In DNA, the CDR3 is TGTGCCAGTTCATATGGAAACACCATATATTTT. It yields the protein CASSYGNTIYF. The chain combines TRBV19 with TRBJ1-3; D remains unclear. V shed 8 bases and J shed 3 bases, with 5 bases lying between them. The CDR3 loop spans 11 amino acids. CDR1 and CDR2 (germline): LNHDA, SQIVND (reference sequence).

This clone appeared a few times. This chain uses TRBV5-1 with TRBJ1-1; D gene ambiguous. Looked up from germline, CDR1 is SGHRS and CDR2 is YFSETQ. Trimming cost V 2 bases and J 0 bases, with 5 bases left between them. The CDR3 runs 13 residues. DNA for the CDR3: TGCGCCAGCAGCTTAAGGTTGAACACTGAAGCTTTCTTT. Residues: CASSLRLNTEAFF. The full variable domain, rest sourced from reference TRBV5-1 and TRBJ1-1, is KAGVTQTPRYLIKTRGQQVTLSCSPISGHRSVSWYQQTPGQGLQFLFEYFSETQRNKGNFPGRFSGRQFSNSRSEMNVSTLELGDSALYLCASSLRLNTEAFFGQGTRLTVV.